The 12 T cell receptor beta chains below were found in one sample sequenced in a study of shared clonotypes between healthy human individuals. Only CD45RO-negative cells positively selected for CCR7 counted as naive CD8 cells, so terminally differentiated effector memory CD45RA+ cells were excluded. Clones were sequenced by immunoSEQ multiplex PCR, and TCRdb holds only the in-frame ones, with some missing. Of about 2 million clones listed, around 96% are singletons. The sequencing sample was made of naive CD8+ T cells sorted from blood. The receptor source for this set is a man between 18 and 29 years old in good health.

The chain joins TRBV6-6 to TRBJ2-3, with TRBD2 matching 7 bases. The CDR3 extends over 16 amino acids. V was clipped by 4 bases and J by 2 bases; unmatched bases: 9. Germline V gene lookup returns CDR1 MNHNY and CDR2 SVGAGI (reference sequence). The CDR3 bases are TGTGCCAGCAGTTCCCTAGGGGCGGGGGACACAGATACGCAGTATTTT. It yields the protein CASSSLGAGDTDTQYF.

The chain has TRBV27 and TRBJ1-1; D is unclear. CDR3 length: 16 amino acids. V was cut by 5 bases and J by 2 bases, with 18 bases left in between. The germline gives CDR1 MNHEY, CDR2 SMNVEV (reference sequence). CDR3 sequence reads: CASSLLGPGPNTEAFF. The CDR3 DNA is TGTGCCAGCAGTCTACTAGGTCCAGGCCCTAACACTGAAGCTTTCTTT.

CDR3 sequence reads: CASTQGQWNTEAFF. CDR3 DNA: TGTGCCAGTACCCAGGGACAGTGGAACACTGAAGCTTTCTTT. The V call is TRBV19, the J call TRBJ1-1; TRBD1 matches 7 bases. The ends lost 7 bases at V and 1 base at J; junction bases unmatched: 6. The CDR3 extends over 14 amino acids. In germline, CDR1 is LNHDA, CDR2 SQIVND (reference sequence).

The chain links TRBV5-4 to TRBJ2-5; a possible D gene is TRBD2 (5 bases). Germline V gene sequence: CDR1 SGHNT, CDR2 YYREEE (reference sequence). Deletions cut 4 bases from V and 2 bases from J, with 12 bases between. The CDR3 runs to 14 residues. DNA of the CDR3: TGTGCCAGCAGCCCTGGGCGGGCACAAGAGACCCAGTACTTC. Residues: CASSPGRAQETQYF. The full variable domain, rest sourced from reference TRBV5-4 and TRBJ2-5, is ETGVTQSPTHLIKTRGQQVTLRCSSQSGHNTVSWYQQALGQGPQFIFQYYREEENGRGNFPPRFSGLQFPNYSSELNVNALELDDSALYLCASSPGRAQETQYFGPGTRLLVL.

The chain recombines TRBV5-1 with TRBJ2-7; the D is unclear. The CDR3 has 14 residues. The germline V gene encodes CDR1 SGHRS and CDR2 YFSETQ. V was shortened by 3 bases and J by 0 bases, with 10 bases between the two germline ends. The CDR3 spells CASSWTDHSYEQYF. DNA for the CDR3: TGCGCCAGCAGCTGGACGGACCACTCCTACGAGCAGTACTTC. The variable domain in full, completed from reference TRBV5-1 and TRBJ2-7, reads KAGVTQTPRYLIKTRGQQVTLSCSPISGHRSVSWYQQTPGQGLQFLFEYFSETQRNKGNFPGRFSGRQFSNSRSEMNVSTLELGDSALYLCASSWTDHSYEQYFGPGTRLTVT.

The V and J genes are TRBV4-1 and TRBJ1-4; D call uncertain. Per the germline V gene, CDR1 is MGHRA and CDR2 is YSYEKL. The CDR3 has 16 residues. Trimming pared 1 base from V and 0 bases from J, leaving 9 bases between. The CDR3 region is CASSQGYIATNEKLFF. CDR3 nucleotide sequence: TGCGCCAGCAGCCAAGGATACATTGCAACTAATGAAAAACTGTTTTTT.

This clone was seen only a few times. The sample has other DNA sequences that encode this CDR3 too. The chain employs TRBV4-1 and TRBJ2-1; 8 bases map to TRBD2. J gave up 3 bases and V 0 bases, and 4 bases lay outside the gene matches. Germline lookup yields CDR1 MGHRA and CDR2 YSYEKL. This CDR3 spans 16 amino acids. The CDR3 sequence is CASSQDGTSGYNEQFF. For the CDR3, the DNA is TGCGCCAGCAGCCAAGATGGAACTAGCGGCTACAATGAGCAGTTCTTC.

This clone appeared a single time. The V gene is TRBV6-4, the J gene TRBJ1-5; D gene uncertain. The CDR3 has 16 residues. Germline loops: CDR1 MRHNA, CDR2 SNTAGT. V lost 7 bases, J lost 0 bases, and 16 bases lay in between. The CDR3 nucleotides are TGTGCCAGCATTCAACTTGAGACGGTTAGCAATCAGCCCCAGCATTTT. Residues: CASIQLETVSNQPQHF.

V usage is TRBV27 and J usage is TRBJ2-1; 8 nucleotides line up with TRBD2. The CDR3 sequence is 15 residues long. V dropped 4 bases and J dropped 9; count of bases not matched to a gene: 11. CDR1 is MNHEY and CDR2 is SMNVEV in the germline V gene (reference sequence). The CDR3 protein is CASSSRTGGRGEQFF. The DNA for the CDR3 is TGTGCCAGCAGTTCCCGAACGGGGGGGCGGGGTGAGCAGTTCTTC.

V gene TRBV5-4 combines with J gene TRBJ2-7, with D possibly TRBD2 on 6 matching bases. Trimming shortened V by 0 bases and J by 6 bases, and 13 bases separated the two germline ends. CDR3 length: 14 residues. Germline loops: CDR1 SGHNT, CDR2 YYREEE (reference sequence). CDR3 loop: CASSLGDSSGEQYF. For the CDR3, the DNA is TGTGCCAGCAGCTTGGGGGACTCCTCTGGCGAGCAGTACTTC.

To note about this clone: Other DNA sequences from this sample encode an identical CDR3 as well. The chain links TRBV27 to TRBJ2-7; maybe TRBD1 (6 bases). Per the germline V gene, CDR1 is MNHEY and CDR2 is SMNVEV (reference sequence). The V gene lost 4 bases and the J gene lost 2 bases, with 9 bases spanning the gap. The CDR3 sequence is 13 residues long. The CDR3, as DNA: TGTGCCAGCAGTTCCGGGACACCCTACGAGCAGTACTTC. This encodes CASSSGTPYEQYF.

Remarks on this clone: The sample has other DNA sequences that encode this CDR3 too. CDR3 sequence: CASSPRQGAYEQYF. In DNA form, the CDR3 reads TGCGCCAGCAGCCCAAGACAGGGGGCCTACGAGCAGTACTTC. The chain uses TRBV5-1 and TRBJ2-7; 9 bases match TRBD1. Germline CDR1 reads SGHRS; CDR2 reads YFSETQ. The CDR3 consists of 14 residues. With V trimmed by 4 bases and J by 2 bases, 4 bases remained unmatched.